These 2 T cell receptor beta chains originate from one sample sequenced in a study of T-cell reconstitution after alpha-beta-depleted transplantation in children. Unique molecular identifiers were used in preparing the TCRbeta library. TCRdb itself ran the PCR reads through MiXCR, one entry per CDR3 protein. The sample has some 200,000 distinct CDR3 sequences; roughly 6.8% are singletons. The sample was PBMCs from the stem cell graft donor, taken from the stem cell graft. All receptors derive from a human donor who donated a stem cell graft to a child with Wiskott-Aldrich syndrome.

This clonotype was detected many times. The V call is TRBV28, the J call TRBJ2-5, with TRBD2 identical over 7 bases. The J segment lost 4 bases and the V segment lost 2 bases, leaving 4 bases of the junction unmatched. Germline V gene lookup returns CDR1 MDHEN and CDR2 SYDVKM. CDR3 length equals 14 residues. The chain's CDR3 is CASSLPLARETQYF. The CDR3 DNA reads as TGTGCCAGCAGTTTACCACTAGCGCGAGAGACCCAGTACTTC.

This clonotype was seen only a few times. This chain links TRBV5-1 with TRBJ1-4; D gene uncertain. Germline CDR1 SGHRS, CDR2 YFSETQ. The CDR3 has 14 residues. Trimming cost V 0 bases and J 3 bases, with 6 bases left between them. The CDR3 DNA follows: TGCGCCAGCAGCTTGGGGGGAGCTAATGAAAAACTGTTTTTT. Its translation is CASSLGGANEKLFF.